Below, 5 T cell receptor beta chains from the same sample are listed, as sequenced in a study of PD-1 blockade in classical Hodgkin lymphoma. All trial patients relapsed after autologous stem cell transplantation. Assay used: immunoSEQ multiplex PCR; TCRdb lists only in-frame clones, some missing. Among about 97,000 clones listed, roughly 84% were seen once. The sequencing used peripheral blood mononuclear cells (PBMCs), collected at baseline. Receptors originate from a human donor with classical Hodgkin lymphoma.

The V gene is TRBV10-3, the J gene TRBJ2-2, with TRBD1 matching 8 bases. The V segment lost 4 bases and the J segment 0 bases; nucleotides outside the gene matches: 1. CDR1 is ENHRY and CDR2 is SYGVKD in the germline V gene. The CDR3 runs 15 residues. This CDR3 is CAISAGQANTGELFF. DNA of the CDR3: TGTGCCATCAGTGCGGGACAGGCGAACACCGGGGAGCTGTTTTTT.

The rearrangement links TRBV5-1 to TRBJ2-7, with D possibly being TRBD1 (7 bases). Germline lookup yields CDR1 SGHRS and CDR2 YFSETQ. V lost 5 bases to trimming and J lost 4 bases, with 22 bases between them. CDR3 size: 16 residues. CDR3 sequence (DNA): TGCGCCAGCAGGGAGAGCCCGGCAGGGGGGCGTTACGAGCAGTACTTC. Protein: CASRESPAGGRYEQYF. The variable domain in full, completed from reference TRBV5-1 and TRBJ2-7, reads KAGVTQTPRYLIKTRGQQVTLSCSPISGHRSVSWYQQTPGQGLQFLFEYFSETQRNKGNFPGRFSGRQFSNSRSEMNVSTLELGDSALYLCASRESPAGGRYEQYFGPGTRLTVT.

The rearrangement links TRBV18 to TRBJ1-1; D not resolved. The ends were cut back, 3 bases at V and 4 bases at J, with 9 bases in the middle. The germline CDR1 and CDR2 sequences are KGHSH and LQKENI. The CDR3 loop spans 13 amino acids. Written as DNA, the CDR3 is TGTGCCAGCTCACCGCCACGGGTCACTGAAGCTTTCTTT. Its protein is CASSPPRVTEAFF.

The rearrangement uses TRBV29-1 and TRBJ1-2; D is perhaps TRBD1 (6 bases). CDR3 length: 13 residues. The germline CDR1 and CDR2 sequences are SQVTM and ANQGSEA. V was pared by 1 base and J by 6 bases, with 12 bases between. This CDR3 reads CSVEGGGWDGYTF. CDR3 sequence (DNA): TGCAGCGTTGAAGGGGGGGGCTGGGATGGCTACACCTTC.

J is TRBJ1-1 and V is TRBV29-1; 8 nucleotides line up with TRBD1. The CDR3 contains 15 residues. Germline CDR1 and CDR2: SQVTM and ANQGSEA. The junction had 6 bases not matched to a gene; V was cut back by 1 base and J by 2 bases. The CDR3 sequence: CSVEGRTGRNTEAFF. CDR3 nucleotides: TGCAGCGTTGAAGGAAGGACAGGGCGAAACACTGAAGCTTTCTTT.